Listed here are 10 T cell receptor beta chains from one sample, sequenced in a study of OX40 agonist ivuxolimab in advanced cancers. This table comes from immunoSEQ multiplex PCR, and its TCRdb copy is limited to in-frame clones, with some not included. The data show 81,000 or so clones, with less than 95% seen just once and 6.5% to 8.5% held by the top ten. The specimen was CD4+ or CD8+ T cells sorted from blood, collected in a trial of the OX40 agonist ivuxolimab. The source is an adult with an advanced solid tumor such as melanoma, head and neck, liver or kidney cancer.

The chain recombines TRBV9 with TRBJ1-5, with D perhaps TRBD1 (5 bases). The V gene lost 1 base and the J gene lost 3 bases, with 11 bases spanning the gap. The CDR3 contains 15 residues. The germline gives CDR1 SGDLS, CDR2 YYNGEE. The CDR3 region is CASSVSPGLNQPQHF. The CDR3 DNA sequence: TGTGCCAGCAGCGTATCCCCAGGGCTCAATCAGCCCCAGCATTTT.

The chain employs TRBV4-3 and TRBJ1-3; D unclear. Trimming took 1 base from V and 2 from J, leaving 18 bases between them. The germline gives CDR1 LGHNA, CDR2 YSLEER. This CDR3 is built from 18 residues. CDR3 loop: CASSQVVQSGFPGNTIYF. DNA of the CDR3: TGCGCCAGCAGCCAAGTCGTTCAGTCAGGCTTCCCTGGAAACACCATATATTTT.

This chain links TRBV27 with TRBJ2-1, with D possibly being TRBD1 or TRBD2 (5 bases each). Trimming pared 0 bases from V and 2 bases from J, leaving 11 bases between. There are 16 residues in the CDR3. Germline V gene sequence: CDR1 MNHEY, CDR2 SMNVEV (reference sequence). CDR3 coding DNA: TGTGCCAGCAGTTTATCGGCCGGGGCAGCCTACAATGAGCAGTTCTTC. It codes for CASSLSAGAAYNEQFF.

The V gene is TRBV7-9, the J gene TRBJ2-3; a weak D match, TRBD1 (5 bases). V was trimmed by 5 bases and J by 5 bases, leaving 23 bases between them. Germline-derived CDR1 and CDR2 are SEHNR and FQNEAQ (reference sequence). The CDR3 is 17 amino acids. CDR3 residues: CASSDQGFAGSGDTQYF. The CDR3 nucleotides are TGTGCCAGCAGCGACCAGGGTTTTGCTGGCTCGGGAGATACGCAGTATTTT.

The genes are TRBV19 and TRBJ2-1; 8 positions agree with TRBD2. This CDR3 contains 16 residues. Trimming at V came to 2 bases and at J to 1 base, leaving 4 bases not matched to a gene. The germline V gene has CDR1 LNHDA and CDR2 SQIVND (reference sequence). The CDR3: CASSILAGTSYNEQFF. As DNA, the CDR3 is TGTGCCAGTAGTATATTAGCGGGAACTTCCTACAATGAGCAGTTCTTC.

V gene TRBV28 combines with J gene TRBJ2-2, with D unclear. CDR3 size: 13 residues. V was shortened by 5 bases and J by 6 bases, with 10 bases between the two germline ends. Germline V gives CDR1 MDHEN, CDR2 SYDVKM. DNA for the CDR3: TGTGCCAGCAGTCTTATAAGGGCCGGGGAGCTGTTTTTT. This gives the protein CASSLIRAGELFF.

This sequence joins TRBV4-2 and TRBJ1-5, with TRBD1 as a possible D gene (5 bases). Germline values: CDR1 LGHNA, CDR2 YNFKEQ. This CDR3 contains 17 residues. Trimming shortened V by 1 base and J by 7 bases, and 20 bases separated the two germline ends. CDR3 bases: TGTGCCAGCAGCCAAGCCTCTTCAGGACGCCCAGGGCAGCCCCAGCATTTT. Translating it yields CASSQASSGRPGQPQHF.

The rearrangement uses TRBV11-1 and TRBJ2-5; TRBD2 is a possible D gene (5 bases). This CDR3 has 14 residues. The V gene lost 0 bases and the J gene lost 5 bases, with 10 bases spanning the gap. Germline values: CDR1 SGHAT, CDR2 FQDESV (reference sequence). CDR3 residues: CASSLAPPGETQYF. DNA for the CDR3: TGTGCCAGCAGCTTAGCCCCCCCGGGGGAGACCCAGTACTTC.

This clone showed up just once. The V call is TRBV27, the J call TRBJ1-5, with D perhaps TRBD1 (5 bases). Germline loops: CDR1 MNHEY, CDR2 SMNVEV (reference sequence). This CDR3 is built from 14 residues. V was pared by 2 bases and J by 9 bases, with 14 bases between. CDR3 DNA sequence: TGTGCCAGCAGTTTAGACTCGTGGGGGTGGCCCCAGCATTTT. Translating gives CASSLDSWGWPQHF.

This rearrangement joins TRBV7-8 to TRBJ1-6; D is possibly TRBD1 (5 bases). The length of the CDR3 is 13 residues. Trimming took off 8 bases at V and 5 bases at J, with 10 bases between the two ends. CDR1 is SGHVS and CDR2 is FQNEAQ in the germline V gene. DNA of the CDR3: TGTGCCAGCTGGGGCGGTAATAATTCACCCCTCCACTTT. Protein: CASWGGNNSPLHF.